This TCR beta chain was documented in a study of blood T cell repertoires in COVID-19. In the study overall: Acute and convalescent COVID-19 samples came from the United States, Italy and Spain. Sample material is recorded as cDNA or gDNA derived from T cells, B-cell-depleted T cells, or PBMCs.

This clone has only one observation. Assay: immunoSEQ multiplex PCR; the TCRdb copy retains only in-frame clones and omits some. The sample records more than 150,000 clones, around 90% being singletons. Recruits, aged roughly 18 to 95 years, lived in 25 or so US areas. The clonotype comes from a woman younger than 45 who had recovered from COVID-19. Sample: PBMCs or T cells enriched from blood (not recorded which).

CDR3 amino acids: CASSQEATSGISYEQYF. CDR3 in DNA: TGTGCCAGCAGCCAAGAGGCAACTAGCGGGATCTCCTACGAGCAGTACTTC. The chain couples TRBV4-2 to TRBJ2-7; 10 nucleotides line up with TRBD2. This CDR3 region has 17 residues. Germline V gene lookup returns CDR1 LGHNA and CDR2 YNFKEQ. V shed 0 bases and J 0 bases; nucleotides not matched to a gene: 5.